These T cell receptor beta chains were read from a single sample in a study of T cells after yellow fever vaccination. TCRdb processed the 5' RACE reads anew with MiXCR; each CDR3 protein has one entry. The data contain 230,000 or so distinct CDR3 sequences, around 6.7% of them singletons. Sequenced here: CD4+ T cells sorted from PBMCs, sampled on the day of the yellow fever booster vaccination. The source of these receptors is a man in his thirties or forties who received the YFV17D yellow fever vaccine. CDR3s leave out the opening cysteine and the closing phenylalanine or tryptophan. A D gene is named only where the DNA matches it firmly.

j_gene,v_gene,d_gene,CDR3aa
TRBJ1-1,TRBV29-1,-,SVGRFGTEAF
TRBJ2-2,TRBV24-1,-,ATSDTQLALNTGELF
TRBJ1-2,TRBV4-2,-,ASRQIGRNYGYT
TRBJ1-2,TRBV30,TRBD1,AWSHQGAGYT
TRBJ2-5,TRBV7-2,TRBD2,ASSAPGGRAQETQY
TRBJ2-5,TRBV20-1,TRBD2,SARDPRGRAGETQY
TRBJ2-2,TRBV7-3,-,ASSFGGTNGGGELF
TRBJ1-2,TRBV7-2,TRBD1,ASSRAPDRTHGYT
TRBJ2-7,TRBV20-1,TRBD2,SARRGRASNEQY
TRBJ1-4,TRBV20-1,TRBD1,CARPGQATNEKLF
TRBJ1-1,TRBV5-4,-,ASSLSGTVNTEAF
TRBJ2-5,TRBV5-5,-,ASGPVGNLGVVQETQY
TRBJ2-1,TRBV5-1,-,ASSRFASTGEQF
TRBJ2-3,TRBV10-3,TRBD2,AISGRAGGVGDTQY
TRBJ1-5,TRBV7-9,-,ASSRAGGWDQPQH
TRBJ2-2,TRBV29-1,TRBD2,SVELAGARRELF
TRBJ1-1,TRBV20-1,-,SARRGGVNTEAF